Listed below are T cell receptor beta chains from one sample, sequenced in a study of radiation and T cells in renal cell carcinoma. TCRdb's copy holds only in-frame clones and misses some; the assay was immunoSEQ multiplex PCR. The data show around 180,000 clones, roughly nine tenths seen once. The sequencing here drew on blood, taken from a patient whose treatment included radiotherapy and nephrectomy. The receptors were sampled from a woman aged 45-65 years with renal cell carcinoma. Each CDR3 is given with its conserved first and last residue. A D gene is named only where the DNA matches it firmly. Size is stated for part of the rows, as once, few or many counts, or as a class when the clone is expanded.

J gene	clone size	V gene	D gene	CDR3 DNA	CDR3 protein
TRBJ1-4	NA	TRBV13	NA	TGTGCCAGCAGCTCATGGAAGGACAGCTCTAATGAAAAACTGTTTTTT	CASSSWKDSSNEKLFF
TRBJ1-2	NA	TRBV5-1	NA	TGCGCCAGCAGCCTGGGACCTGACATAATCTTTGGCTACACCTTC	CASSLGPDIIFGYTF
TRBJ2-1	NA	TRBV6-1	NA	TGTGCCAGCAGTGAGCAGGGGATGGGTGAGCAGTTCTTC	CASSEQGMGEQFF
TRBJ2-3	NA	TRBV9	TRBD2	TGTGCCAGCAGCGTCACCGGGACTAGCGGGATCACAGATACGCAGTATTTT	CASSVTGTSGITDTQYF
TRBJ2-4	NA	TRBV30	NA	TGTGCCTGGAGTGTACTGGGGGCGATGGAAAACATTCAGTACTTC	CAWSVLGAMENIQYF
TRBJ1-5	NA	TRBV6-1	NA	TGTGCCACCGCTATATTGGGGGACCTCCATCAGCCCCAGCATTTT	CATAILGDLHQPQHF
TRBJ2-4	NA	TRBV9	NA	TGTGCCAGCAGCGTAGCAGACGACATTCAGTACTTC	CASSVADDIQYF
TRBJ1-2	NA	TRBV29-1	TRBD1	TGCAGCGTTGGAGACAGGGTCGAAGGCTACACCTTC	CSVGDRVEGYTF
TRBJ1-6	NA	TRBV25-1	TRBD1	TGTGCCAGGAATAATTCACAGGGGGTAGGGACCTATAATTCACCCCTCCACTTT	CARNNSQGVGTYNSPLHF
TRBJ2-5	once	TRBV7-2	TRBD1	TGTGCCAGCAGCCCAGACAGGGGGTCCCAAGAGACCCAGTACTTC	CASSPDRGSQETQYF
TRBJ1-1	few	TRBV4-1	NA	TGCGCCAGCAGCCAAGGACTGCTCAACACTGAAGCTTTCTTT	CASSQGLLNTEAFF
TRBJ2-7	NA	TRBV28	TRBD1	TGTGCCAGCAGTTTACGGCCCGGGACAGGGATCCACGAGCAGTACTTC	CASSLRPGTGIHEQYF
TRBJ1-3	NA	TRBV29-1	NA	TGCAGCGTTCTGGCTGGAAACACCATATATTTT	CSVLAGNTIYF
TRBJ2-3	NA	TRBV19	TRBD1	TGTGCCAGTGCTAGGGGGCGGCCAGATACGCAGTATTTT	CASARGRPDTQYF
TRBJ2-7	once	TRBV18	TRBD1	TGTGCCAGCTCACCACCGGGACAGGGGAGAGTCGAGCAGTACTTC	CASSPPGQGRVEQYF
TRBJ2-1	NA	TRBV29-1	NA	TGCAGCGCCCGGGACATTGGGAATGAGCAGTTCTTC	CSARDIGNEQFF
TRBJ1-6	few	TRBV7-2	TRBD1	TGTGCCAGCAGCCCCGGACAGGGCCCTTCACCCCTCCACTTT	CASSPGQGPSPLHF
TRBJ1-2	NA	TRBV7-3	NA	TGTGCCAGCAGCTTGAGCGGCAATAACTATGGCTACACCTTC	CASSLSGNNYGYTF